This is a list of T cell receptor beta chains from one sample in a study of cytomegalovirus exposure and HLA in healthy donors. Data came from immunoSEQ multiplex PCR; TCRdb stores just in-frame clones and leaves some out. Of fewer than 200,000 clones listed, roughly four fifths are singletons. Input material: PBMCs. The receptors shown here come from a man in his forties or fifties in good health and CMV-seropositive. Each CDR3 is given with its conserved first and last residue. Fields, in order: D gene, J gene, clone size, V gene, CDR3 protein, CDR3 DNA. A D gene is named only where the DNA matches it firmly. Expanded clones get a size class; other rows say once, few or many, or leave the size out.

TRBD2,TRBJ2-3,NA,TRBV19,CASSTLTSGAGTDTQYF,TGTGCCAGTAGTACCCTAACTAGCGGGGCCGGCACAGATACGCAGTATTTT
NA,TRBJ2-7,NA,TRBV5-1,CASSSEAYEQYF,TGCGCCAGCAGCTCGGAGGCCTACGAGCAGTACTTC
TRBD1,TRBJ1-1,NA,TRBV28,CASSPRQGAMDTEAFF,TGTGCCAGCAGTCCTCGACAGGGGGCTATGGACACTGAAGCTTTCTTT
TRBD2,TRBJ2-1,NA,TRBV5-1,CASSLSGTTTGPQFF,TGCGCCAGCAGCTTATCCGGGACTACCACCGGCCCGCAGTTCTTC
NA,TRBJ1-4,NA,TRBV19,CASSIDREKLFF,TGTGCCAGTAGTATAGATCGTGAAAAACTGTTTTTT
NA,TRBJ2-6,NA,TRBV4-2,CASSHPGTGANVLTF,TGTGCCAGCAGCCATCCCGGGACTGGGGCCAACGTCCTGACTTTC
NA,TRBJ2-5,NA,TRBV19,CASSAKETQYF,TGTGCCAGTAGTGCGAAAGAGACCCAGTACTTC
TRBD1,TRBJ1-2,NA,TRBV10-3,CAISESGDSSSPSGVYTF,TGTGCCATCAGTGAGTCGGGGGACAGCAGCTCCCCTAGCGGGGTCTACACCTTC
NA,TRBJ1-1,NA,TRBV5-1,CASSLEGGRVNTEAFF,TGCGCCAGCAGCTTGGAAGGGGGGAGGGTGAACACTGAAGCTTTCTTT
TRBD2,TRBJ2-1,NA,TRBV5-4,CASSKGTSGVNEQFF,TGTGCCAGCAGCAAAGGGACTAGCGGGGTTAATGAGCAGTTCTTC
NA,TRBJ2-7,NA,TRBV13,CASSLSNEQYF,TGTGCCAGCAGCTTATCTAACGAGCAGTACTTC
NA,TRBJ2-7,once,TRBV6-6,CASSASGQRTYEQYF,TGTGCCAGCAGTGCGAGCGGGCAGCGCACCTACGAGCAGTACTTC
TRBD1,TRBJ2-7,NA,TRBV5-6,CASSKGTGGTSYEQYF,TGTGCCAGCAGCAAAGGGACAGGGGGGACCTCCTACGAGCAGTACTTC
TRBD1,TRBJ1-4,few,TRBV5-5,CASSLGPGQASEKLFF,TGTGCCAGCAGCTTGGGACCGGGACAGGCTTCCGAAAAACTGTTTTTT
NA,TRBJ2-7,NA,TRBV6-5,CASTKGHGINEQYF,TGTGCCAGCACCAAGGGACACGGGATCAACGAGCAGTACTTC
NA,TRBJ1-1,NA,TRBV5-1,CASSYQQGPTEAFF,TGCGCCAGCAGCTATCAACAGGGACCTACTGAAGCTTTCTTT
NA,TRBJ1-3,NA,TRBV6-6,CASSYSGRGEGVTIYF,TGTGCCAGCAGTTACTCGGGACGTGGGGAGGGGGTCACCATATATTTT
TRBD2,TRBJ2-3,once,TRBV7-3,CASSSGSGGAGTQYF,TGTGCCAGCAGCAGTGGTAGCGGGGGGGCCGGGACGCAGTATTTT
NA,TRBJ2-5,NA,TRBV7-9,CASSLAGVETQYF,TGTGCCAGCAGCTTAGCAGGGGTAGAGACCCAGTACTTC
TRBD2,TRBJ2-1,NA,TRBV9,CASSAGLAVGNEQFF,TGTGCCAGCAGTGCAGGACTAGCGGTTGGCAATGAGCAGTTCTTC
NA,TRBJ2-6,NA,TRBV15,CATSRDLSGANVLTF,TGTGCCACCAGCAGAGATCTGTCTGGGGCCAACGTCCTGACTTTC
NA,TRBJ1-1,NA,TRBV29-1,CTAGGDPEAFF,TGCACAGCCGGGGGGGATCCTGAAGCTTTCTTT
TRBD1,TRBJ2-3,NA,TRBV5-8,CASSLLGQSSRSSTDTQYF,TGTGCCAGCAGCTTGCTGGGACAGAGCTCTAGATCTAGCACAGATACGCAGTATTTT
TRBD1,TRBJ2-5,NA,TRBV2,CASSEDRGSETQYF,TGTGCCAGCAGTGAAGACAGGGGTTCAGAGACCCAGTACTTC
NA,TRBJ2-3,NA,TRBV9,CASSVFTGTDTQYF,TGTGCCAGCAGCGTATTCACAGGGACAGATACGCAGTATTTT
TRBD2,TRBJ2-7,NA,TRBV6-5,CASSYEPSGSSYEQYF,TGTGCCAGCAGTTACGAGCCCAGCGGGAGTTCCTACGAGCAGTACTTC
TRBD1,TRBJ2-3,NA,TRBV28,CASSVRQGSTDTQYF,TGTGCCAGCAGCGTCAGACAGGGTAGCACAGATACGCAGTATTTT
NA,TRBJ1-1,NA,TRBV6-5,CASSTGLGGTEAFF,TGTGCCAGCTCTACAGGATTGGGAGGGACTGAAGCTTTCTTT
NA,TRBJ2-3,NA,TRBV28,CASSSRPTDTQYF,TGTGCCAGCAGTTCGAGGCCCACAGATACGCAGTATTTT
NA,TRBJ2-5,NA,TRBV4-3,CASSQDQRAGAPGTQYF,TGCGCCAGCAGCCAAGATCAGAGGGCGGGGGCACCGGGGACCCAGTACTTC
NA,TRBJ1-2,NA,TRBV2,CASRDLGGYTF,TGTGCCAGCAGGGACTTGGGGGGCTACACCTTC
NA,TRBJ1-2,NA,TRBV11-2,CASSHTGILLGYTF,TGTGCCAGCAGCCATACAGGGATCCTACTTGGCTACACCTTC
TRBD1,TRBJ2-4,NA,TRBV4-1,CASSAGQGVAKNIQYF,TGCGCCAGCAGCGCGGGACAGGGAGTAGCCAAAAACATTCAGTACTTC